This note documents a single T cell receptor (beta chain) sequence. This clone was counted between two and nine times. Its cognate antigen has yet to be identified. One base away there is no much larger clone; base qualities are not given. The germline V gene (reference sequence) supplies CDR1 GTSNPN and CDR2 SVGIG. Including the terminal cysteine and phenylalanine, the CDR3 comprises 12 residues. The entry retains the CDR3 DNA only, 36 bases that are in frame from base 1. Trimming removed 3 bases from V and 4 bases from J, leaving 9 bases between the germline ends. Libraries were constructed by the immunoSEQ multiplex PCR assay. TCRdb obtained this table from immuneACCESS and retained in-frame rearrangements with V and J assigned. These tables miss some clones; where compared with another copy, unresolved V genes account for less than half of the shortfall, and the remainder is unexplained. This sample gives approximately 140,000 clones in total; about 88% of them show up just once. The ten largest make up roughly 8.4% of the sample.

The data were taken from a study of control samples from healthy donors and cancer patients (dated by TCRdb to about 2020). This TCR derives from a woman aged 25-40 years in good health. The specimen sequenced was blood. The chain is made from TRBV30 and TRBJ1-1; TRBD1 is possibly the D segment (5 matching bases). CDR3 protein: CAWSDSATEAFF. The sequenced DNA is TGTGCCTGGAGCGACAGCGCCACTGAAGCTTTCTTT.